Below, one T cell receptor beta chain is given with its context. Repertoires were generated with immunoSEQ multiplex PCR, while TCRdb's copy carries only in-frame clones and drops some. In the table there are roughly 200,000 clones, 70% to 90% of which are singletons. The data derive from a study of blood T cell repertoires in COVID-19. This CDR3 comprises 14 residues. Trimming left V 7 bases short and J 3 bases short, with 13 bases between. The germline CDR1 and CDR2 sequences are LNHDA and SQIVND (reference sequence). The TCR sequence derives from a woman between 18 and 30 years old who had recovered from COVID-19. The sequenced material came from peripheral blood. The V call is TRBV19, the J call TRBJ2-4; D is ambiguous. The CDR3 DNA follows: TGTGCCAGTAAACTACACCGTAACAAAAACATTCAGTACTTC. It is translated as CASKLHRNKNIQYF.